This entry lists 26 T cell receptor beta chains sequenced from one sample in a study of identical twins. TCRdb itself ran the 5' RACE reads through MiXCR, one entry per CDR3 protein. The top ten clones hold 0.8% to 1% of a sample with 520,000 or so distinct CDR3 sequences, about 20% of them seen once. A further study also used this sample, focusing on T cells expressing NK-cell markers.

Sequenced input: CD4+ T cells sorted from blood. All receptors come from a woman aged 18 to 35 in good health.

This clonotype was counted a few times. The chain recombines TRBV20-1 with TRBJ2-7; D is undetermined. Germline V lookup: CDR1 DFQATT, CDR2 SNEGSKA (reference sequence). CDR3 length: 12 amino acids. V gave up 6 bases and J gave up 3 bases, with 12 bases separating them. CDR3 bases: TGCAGTGCCCAAGGGTCGGACTACGAGCAGTACTTC. It is translated as CSAQGSDYEQYF.

This clonotype has only a few counts. The chain links TRBV20-1 to TRBJ2-1, with D unclear. CDR3 size: 13 residues. Germline V gene data show CDR1 as DFQATT and CDR2 as SNEGSKA (reference sequence). Trimming shortened V by 8 bases and J by 0 bases, and 11 bases separated the two germline ends. The CDR3 DNA reads as TGCAGTATGGTAGGAAGCTCCTACAATGAGCAGTTCTTC. It encodes CSMVGSSYNEQFF.

This clonotype was detected ten times or more. The chain carries TRBV5-1 and TRBJ2-6; the D is unclear. The V gene's germline CDR1 is SGHRS and CDR2 YFSETQ. The V gene lost 1 base and the J gene lost 0 bases, with 5 bases spanning the gap. This CDR3 has 15 residues. CDR3 sequence reads: CASSLQSSGANVLTF. CDR3 nucleotides: TGCGCCAGCAGCTTGCAGAGCTCTGGGGCCAACGTCCTGACTTTC.

This clonotype was observed a handful of times. The chain employs TRBV6-1 and TRBJ2-1; 11 nucleotides agree with TRBD1. The CDR3 is made up of 13 amino acids. J was trimmed by 6 bases and V by 6 bases; bases with no gene match: 1. CDR1 and CDR2 (germline): MNHNS, SASEGT. The CDR3 protein is CASRGTGGNEQFF. CDR3 DNA sequence: TGTGCCAGCAGGGGGACAGGGGGCAATGAGCAGTTCTTC.

At least ten counts were recorded for this clonotype. The rearrangement uses TRBV20-1 and TRBJ2-6; D is undetermined. The CDR3 extends over 14 amino acids. Trimming left V 0 bases short and J 0 bases short, with 3 bases between. Germline V lookup: CDR1 DFQATT, CDR2 SNEGSKA (reference sequence). The CDR3 bases are TGCAGTGCTAGAGATCCCTCTGGGGCCAACGTCCTGACTTTC. Protein: CSARDPSGANVLTF.

The chain combines TRBV12-3 or TRBV12-4 with TRBJ2-1; D not resolved. The CDR3 runs 12 residues. Trimming removed 1 base at V and 9 bases at J, with 7 bases between. In DNA form, the CDR3 reads TGTGCCAGCAGTTTAGAGAGTCCTGAGCAGTTCTTC. Its translation: CASSLESPEQFF.

The chain recombines TRBV6-5 with TRBJ2-5; 10 nucleotides line up with TRBD1. Germline CDR1 MNHEY, CDR2 SVGAGI. V was clipped by 2 bases and J by 0 bases; unmatched bases: 6. The CDR3 contains 17 residues. The CDR3 spells CASSYGTGDLYQETQYF. The CDR3 DNA sequence: TGTGCCAGCAGTTACGGGACAGGGGACTTGTACCAAGAGACCCAGTACTTC.

This clonotype was seen more than once but under ten times. This chain joins TRBV29-1 and TRBJ2-3; D is tentatively TRBD1 or TRBD2 (5 bases each). Germline assignment: CDR1 SQVTM and CDR2 ANQGSEA. Trimming took off 2 bases at V and 1 base at J, with 10 bases between the two ends. CDR3 length: 14 amino acids. This CDR3 reads CSVERGVGTDTQYF. CDR3 coding DNA: TGCAGCGTTGAAAGAGGGGTGGGCACAGATACGCAGTATTTT.

The V call is TRBV7-9, the J call TRBJ2-2; TRBD1 or TRBD2 may be the D gene (5 bases each). CDR3 size: 15 residues. Trimming took off 7 bases at V and 1 base at J, with 13 bases between the two ends. Germline values: CDR1 SEHNR, CDR2 FQNEAQ (reference sequence). In DNA form, the CDR3 reads TGTGCCAGCAACCGAGGGACCAGGAACACCGGGGAGCTGTTTTTT. This gives the protein CASNRGTRNTGELFF.

The chain has TRBV20-1 and TRBJ2-6; no firm D call. The ends were cut back, 0 bases at V and 2 bases at J, with 8 bases in the middle. CDR3 size: 15 residues. Looked up from germline, CDR1 is DFQATT and CDR2 is SNEGSKA (reference sequence). The CDR3 protein is CSARDIRTGANVLTF. The DNA for the CDR3 is TGCAGTGCTAGAGATATTAGGACTGGGGCCAACGTCCTGACTTTC.

This clonotype turned up a few times. V gene TRBV20-1 combines with J gene TRBJ1-1; the D is unclear. V was shortened by 8 bases and J by 1 base, with 14 bases between the two germline ends. CDR3 length: 13 residues. CDR1 and CDR2 from the germline V gene are DFQATT and SNEGSKA (reference sequence). The CDR3 region is CSSGRRENTEAFF. As DNA, the CDR3 is TGCAGTTCCGGGAGGCGAGAGAACACTGAAGCTTTCTTT.

This clonotype was counted a few times. The chain carries TRBV6-1 and TRBJ2-7; D may be TRBD1 or TRBD2 (6 bases each). Deletions cut 7 bases from V and 1 base from J, with 17 bases between. The length of the CDR3 is 15 residues. Germline CDR1 MNHNS, CDR2 SASEGT. CDR3 DNA sequence: TGTGCCAGCAATACAGAAGGGGGGCAGTCCTACGAGCAGTACTTC. Protein product: CASNTEGGQSYEQYF.

This clonotype was observed many times. This sequence joins TRBV20-1 and TRBJ1-5; D gene unclear. From germline, CDR1 is DFQATT and CDR2 SNEGSKA (reference sequence). The CDR3 contains 14 residues. The V gene lost 5 bases and the J gene lost 2 bases, with 13 bases spanning the gap. CDR3 DNA sequence: TGCAGTGCTGCCCTGCGGGCTGGCAATCAGCCCCAGCATTTT. This gives the protein CSAALRAGNQPQHF.

This clonotype was counted only a few times. The chain links TRBV4-3 to TRBJ1-1, with a possible D match to TRBD1 (6 bases). Per the germline V gene, CDR1 is LGHNA and CDR2 is YSLEER. Trimming left V 3 bases short and J 5 bases short, with 19 bases between. The CDR3 covers 16 residues. The CDR3 DNA reads TGCGCCAGCAGCCATGGGGCCAGTGCCAGGGGAACTGAAGCTTTCTTT. Translation: CASSHGASARGTEAFF.

For the CDR3, the DNA is TGTGCCAGCAGCCTAGACAGGGGGCGAGCTTTCTTT. This encodes CASSLDRGRAFF. J is TRBJ1-1 and V is TRBV12-3 or TRBV12-4; 10 positions agree with TRBD1. CDR3 size: 12 residues. With 6 bases clipped from V and 10 bases from J, the junction kept 5 bases outside the gene matches.

The gene calls are TRBV10-1 and TRBJ1-1; D might be TRBD1 (6 bases). V was shortened by 5 bases and J by 1 base, with 11 bases between the two germline ends. The CDR3 contains 14 residues. Germline V gene lookup returns CDR1 WNHNN and CDR2 SYGVQD (reference sequence). The CDR3 DNA sequence: TGCGCCAGCAGTCGGACAGCCTCGAACACTGAAGCTTTCTTT. Residues: CASSRTASNTEAFF.

This clonotype has a handful of counts. This chain links TRBV20-1 with TRBJ2-1; TRBD2 agrees at 11 bases. In germline, CDR1 is DFQATT, CDR2 SNEGSKA (reference sequence). The CDR3 runs 13 residues. The ends lost 7 bases at V and 7 bases at J; junction bases unmatched: 6. The CDR3 reads CSVITSGRNEQFF. CDR3 in DNA: TGCAGTGTGATTACTAGCGGGAGAAATGAGCAGTTCTTC.

This clonotype was seen more than once but under ten times. The chain recombines TRBV7-3 with TRBJ1-1; 7 bases are a match to TRBD1. The CDR3 runs to 13 residues. V was clipped by 3 bases and J by 5 bases; unmatched bases: 3. Germline V gene lookup returns CDR1 SGHTA and CDR2 FQGTGA. Here the CDR3 DNA reads TGTGCCAGCAGCTTCGGACAGGAGACTGAAGCTTTCTTT. Translation gives CASSFGQETEAFF. The full variable domain, completed using reference TRBV7-3 and TRBJ1-1, is GAGVSQTPSNKVTEKGKYVELRCDPISGHTALYWYRQSLGQGPEFLIYFQGTGAADDSGLPNDRFFAVRPEGSVSTLKIQRTERGDSAVYLCASSFGQETEAFFGQGTRLTVV.

V is TRBV20-1 and J is TRBJ2-3, with 11 bases that match TRBD2. The V and J ends lost 8 bases and 4 bases, in that order; junction bases with no gene match: 11. CDR1 and CDR2 from the germline V gene are DFQATT and SNEGSKA (reference sequence). This CDR3 has 15 residues. CDR3 region: CSTISGGAEADTQYF. The CDR3 DNA follows: TGCAGTACGATTAGCGGGGGGGCTGAGGCAGATACGCAGTATTTT.

V usage is TRBV20-1 and J usage is TRBJ2-1; TRBD2 might be the D (7 bases). Germline-derived CDR1 and CDR2 are DFQATT and SNEGSKA (reference sequence). This CDR3 is built from 15 residues. The germline V and J ends were trimmed by 0 bases and 9 bases, with 18 bases remaining between them. The CDR3 sequence is CSARDPRGAPSEQFF. CDR3 sequence (DNA): TGCAGTGCTAGAGACCCCCGGGGGGCGCCCAGTGAGCAGTTCTTC.

The V gene is TRBV7-7, the J gene TRBJ2-7, with 9 bases matching TRBD2. V gave up 3 bases and J gave up 6 bases; unmatched junction bases: 6. The length of the CDR3 is 14 residues. In germline, CDR1 is SSHAT, CDR2 FNYEAQ (reference sequence). Here the CDR3 reads CASSLGLASSEQYF. The CDR3 nucleotides read TGTGCCAGCAGCTTGGGACTAGCAAGCAGCGAGCAGTACTTC.

The gene calls are TRBV5-6 and TRBJ1-1, with no clear D. Trimming took 9 bases from V and 7 from J, leaving 19 bases between them. CDR3 length equals 13 residues. Germline lookup yields CDR1 SGHDT and CDR2 YYEEEE. The chain's CDR3 is CAMGPGLGSEAFF. The CDR3 coding sequence is TGTGCCATGGGCCCCGGGCTCGGCAGTGAAGCTTTCTTT.

This clonotype was counted only a few times. V gene TRBV20-1 combines with J gene TRBJ1-4; D not resolved. The V and J ends lost 7 bases and 0 bases respectively, with 12 bases between them. CDR1 and CDR2 (germline): DFQATT, SNEGSKA (reference sequence). The CDR3 spans 14 residues. The CDR3 coding sequence is TGCAGTGGTTTGGGTCACCCAACTAATGAAAAACTGTTTTTT. Its translation is CSGLGHPTNEKLFF.

This clonotype showed up just a few times. This rearrangement joins TRBV9 to TRBJ1-2; D call uncertain. Germline CDR1 and CDR2: SGDLS and YYNGEE. The CDR3 length is 13 residues. V dropped 2 bases and J dropped 5 bases, with 10 bases sitting between them. In DNA form, the CDR3 reads TGTGCCAGCAGCGTTCGATATGGGTATGGCTACACCTTC. Translation gives CASSVRYGYGYTF.

This clonotype has only a few counts. This rearrangement joins TRBV10-3 to TRBJ1-2, with 8 bases lining up with TRBD1. Germline values: CDR1 ENHRY, CDR2 SYGVKD. The CDR3 extends over 17 amino acids. V dropped 3 bases and J dropped 1; count of bases not matched to a gene: 10. The CDR3 DNA is TGTGCCATCAGTGACACGGGACAGGTTATCCTTAACTATGGCTACACCTTC. Translated: CAISDTGQVILNYGYTF.

This clonotype has only a few counts. The chain is built from TRBV10-1 and TRBJ2-2; the D is unclear. This CDR3 contains 14 residues. Trimming pared 2 bases from V and 7 bases from J, leaving 11 bases between. Germline CDR1 reads WNHNN; CDR2 reads SYGVQD (reference sequence). CDR3: CASSERLANGELFF. CDR3 bases: TGCGCCAGCAGTGAGAGACTCGCGAACGGGGAGCTGTTTTTT.